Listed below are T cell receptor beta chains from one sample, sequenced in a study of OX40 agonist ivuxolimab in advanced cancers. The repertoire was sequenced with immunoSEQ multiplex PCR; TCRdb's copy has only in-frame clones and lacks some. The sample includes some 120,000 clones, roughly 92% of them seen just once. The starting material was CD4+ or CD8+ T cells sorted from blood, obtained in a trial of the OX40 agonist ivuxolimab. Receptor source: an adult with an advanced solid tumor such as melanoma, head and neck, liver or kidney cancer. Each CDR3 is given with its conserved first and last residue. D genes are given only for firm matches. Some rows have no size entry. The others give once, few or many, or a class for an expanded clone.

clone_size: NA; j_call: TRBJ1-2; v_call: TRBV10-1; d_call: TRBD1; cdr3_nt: TGCGCCAGCAGTAACGGACAGGACTATGGCTACACCTTC; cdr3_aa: CASSNGQDYGYTF
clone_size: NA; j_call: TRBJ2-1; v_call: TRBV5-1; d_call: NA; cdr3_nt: TGCGCCAGCAGCGTGGACTTAAATGAGCAGTTCTTC; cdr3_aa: CASSVDLNEQFF
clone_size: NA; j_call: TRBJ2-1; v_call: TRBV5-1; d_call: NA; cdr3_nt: TGCGCCAGCAGCTTGGCGGGGGAATACAATGAGCAGTTCTTC; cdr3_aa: CASSLAGEYNEQFF
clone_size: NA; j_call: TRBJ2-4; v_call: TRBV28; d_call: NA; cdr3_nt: TGTGCCAGCAGTTTAGGGGCGACCAAAAACATTCAGTACTTC; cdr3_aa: CASSLGATKNIQYF
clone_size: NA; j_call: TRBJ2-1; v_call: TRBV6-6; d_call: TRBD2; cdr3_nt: TGTGCCAGCAGACCGGGACTAGCGGGAGGGGGTGAGCAGTTCTTC; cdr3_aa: CASRPGLAGGGEQFF
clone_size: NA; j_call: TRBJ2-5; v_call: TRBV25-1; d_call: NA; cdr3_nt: TGTGCCAGCAGTGAACCGGGGAGTTCTAAGACCCAGTACTTC; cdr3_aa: CASSEPGSSKTQYF
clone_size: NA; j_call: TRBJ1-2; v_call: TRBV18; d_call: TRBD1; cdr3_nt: TGTGCCAGCTCACCACCGAACAGGGGAGTTTATGGCTACACCTTC; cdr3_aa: CASSPPNRGVYGYTF
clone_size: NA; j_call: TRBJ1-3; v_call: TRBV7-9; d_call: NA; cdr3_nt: TGTGCCAGCAGCTTAGTGGAAGGAAACACCATATATTTT; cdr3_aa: CASSLVEGNTIYF
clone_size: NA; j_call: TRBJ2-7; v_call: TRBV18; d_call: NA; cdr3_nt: TGTGCCAGCTCACCGTCAGGGGGGGGATCCTACGAGCAGTACTTC; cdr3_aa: CASSPSGGGSYEQYF
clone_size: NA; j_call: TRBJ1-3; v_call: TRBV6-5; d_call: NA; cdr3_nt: TGTGCCAGCTCTAAAGTCTCCTCTGGAAACACCATATATTTT; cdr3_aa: CASSKVSSGNTIYF
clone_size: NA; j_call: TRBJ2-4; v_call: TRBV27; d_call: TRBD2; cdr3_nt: TGTGCCAGCAGTAACCTAGCGGGATCGTACATTCAGTACTTC; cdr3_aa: CASSNLAGSYIQYF
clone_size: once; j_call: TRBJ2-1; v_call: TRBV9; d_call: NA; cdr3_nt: TGTGCCAGCAGCGTAGAGTACCGGGGTAATGAGCAGTTCTTC; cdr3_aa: CASSVEYRGNEQFF
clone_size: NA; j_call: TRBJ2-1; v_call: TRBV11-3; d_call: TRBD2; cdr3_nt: TGTGCCAGCAGCCTACTAGCGGGAGGCTCCTACAATGAGCAGTTCTTC; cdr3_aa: CASSLLAGGSYNEQFF
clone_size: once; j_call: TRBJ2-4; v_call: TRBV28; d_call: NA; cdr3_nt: TGTGCCAGCAGTTTTAGTGTCAAAAACATTCAGTACTTC; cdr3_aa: CASSFSVKNIQYF
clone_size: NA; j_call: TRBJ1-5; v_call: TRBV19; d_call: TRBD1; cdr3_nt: TGTGCCAGTAGCTGGGACAGGGGAGGCCCCCAGCATTTT; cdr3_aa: CASSWDRGGPQHF
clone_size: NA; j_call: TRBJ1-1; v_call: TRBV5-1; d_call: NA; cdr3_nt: TGCGCCAGCAGCTTGGAGGGACCGAGCATGAACACTGAAGCTTTCTTT; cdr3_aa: CASSLEGPSMNTEAFF
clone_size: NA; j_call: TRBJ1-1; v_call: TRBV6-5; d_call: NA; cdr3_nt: TGTGCCAGCAGTCCCCGGGCGGGGGAAGCTTTCTTT; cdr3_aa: CASSPRAGEAFF
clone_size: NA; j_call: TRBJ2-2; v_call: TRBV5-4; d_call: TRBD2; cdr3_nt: TGTGCCAGCAGCGCGGGACTAGCGGGAGGCTATTCAAACACCGGGGAGCTGTTTTTT; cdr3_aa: CASSAGLAGGYSNTGELFF
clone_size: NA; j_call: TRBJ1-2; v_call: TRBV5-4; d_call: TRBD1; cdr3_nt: TGTGCCAGCAGCTTGGGGGGACAGGGGAAAGGGTCTGGCTACACCTTC; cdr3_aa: CASSLGGQGKGSGYTF
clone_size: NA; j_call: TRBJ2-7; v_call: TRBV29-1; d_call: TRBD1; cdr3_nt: TGCAGCGTCGAGGGACAGGGTCTCTACGAGCAGTACTTC; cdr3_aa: CSVEGQGLYEQYF
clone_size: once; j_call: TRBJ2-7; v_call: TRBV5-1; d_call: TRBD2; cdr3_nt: TGCGCCAGCAGCTTCCTAGCGGGGCCGGAGGCTCTCGAGCAGTACTTC; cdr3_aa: CASSFLAGPEALEQYF
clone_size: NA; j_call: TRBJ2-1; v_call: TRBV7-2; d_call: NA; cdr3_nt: TGTGCCAGCAGCTTAGAAATACTAGTTGGCGAGCAGTTCTTC; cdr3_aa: CASSLEILVGEQFF
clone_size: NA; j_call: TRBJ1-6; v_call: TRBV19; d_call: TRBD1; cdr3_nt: TGTGCCAGTAGGACAGGGCTTAATTCACCCCTCCACTTT; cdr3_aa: CASRTGLNSPLHF
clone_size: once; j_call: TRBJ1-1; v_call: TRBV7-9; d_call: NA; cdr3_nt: TGTGCCAGCAGCTTCACGGGGAACACTGAAGCTTTCTTT; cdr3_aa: CASSFTGNTEAFF
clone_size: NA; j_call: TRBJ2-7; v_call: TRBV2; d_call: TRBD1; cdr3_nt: TGTGCCACCTCGGACAGGGAAGGGTCCTACGAGCAGTACTTC; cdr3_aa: CATSDREGSYEQYF
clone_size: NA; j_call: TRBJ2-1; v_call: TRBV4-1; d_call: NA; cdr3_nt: TGCGCCAGCAGCCCCTCCAGGGCCCTAGGAGGCAATGAGCAGTTCTTC; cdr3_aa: CASSPSRALGGNEQFF
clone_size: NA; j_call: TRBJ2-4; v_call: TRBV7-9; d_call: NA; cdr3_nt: TGTGCCAGCAGCTTAGGCGGGGCGGGAAACATTCAGTACTTC; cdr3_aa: CASSLGGAGNIQYF
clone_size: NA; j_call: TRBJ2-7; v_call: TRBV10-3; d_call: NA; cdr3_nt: TGTGCCATCATCGGCCAGGGAAACGAGCAGTACTTC; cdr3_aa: CAIIGQGNEQYF
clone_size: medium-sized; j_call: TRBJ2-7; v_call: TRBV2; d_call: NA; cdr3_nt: TGTGCCAGCAGGGAGGGCTCCTACGAGCAGTACTTC; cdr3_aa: CASREGSYEQYF
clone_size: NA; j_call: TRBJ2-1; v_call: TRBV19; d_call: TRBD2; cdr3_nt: TGTGCCAGTAGTAGCCTAGCGGGGGGCTCCTACAATGAGCAGTTCTTC; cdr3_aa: CASSSLAGGSYNEQFF